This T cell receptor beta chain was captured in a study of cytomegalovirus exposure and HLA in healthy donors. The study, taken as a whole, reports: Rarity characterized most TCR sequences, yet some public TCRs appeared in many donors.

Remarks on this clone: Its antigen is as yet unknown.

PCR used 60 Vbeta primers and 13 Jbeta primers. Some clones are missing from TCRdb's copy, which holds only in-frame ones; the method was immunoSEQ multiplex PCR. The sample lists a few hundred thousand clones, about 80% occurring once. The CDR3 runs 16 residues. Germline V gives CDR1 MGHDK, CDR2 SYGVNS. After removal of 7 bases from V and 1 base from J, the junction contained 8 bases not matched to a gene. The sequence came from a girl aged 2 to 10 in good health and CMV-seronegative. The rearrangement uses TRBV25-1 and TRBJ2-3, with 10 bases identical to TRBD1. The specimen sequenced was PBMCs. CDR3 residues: CASTPGGTGGTDTQYF. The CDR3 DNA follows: TGTGCCAGCACCCCCGGCGGGACAGGGGGCACAGATACGCAGTATTTT.